This T cell receptor (beta chain) emerged from a study of blood T cell repertoires in COVID-19. Those who participated ranged in age from roughly 18 to 90 years and resided in about two dozen US areas. The CDR3 is 15 residues long. In germline, CDR1 is MNHEY, CDR2 SVGAGI. V shed 7 bases, J shed 8 bases, and the junction held 13 bases outside the gene matches. TCRdb's table, derived via immunoSEQ multiplex PCR, lists solely in-frame clones and lacks some. The sample records more than 300,000 clones, approximately 90% being singletons. This chain connects TRBV6-5 to TRBJ1-2; 10 bases are shared with TRBD1. The source is a young woman who had recovered from COVID-19. Sequencing was done on a sample of PBMCs or T cells enriched from blood (not recorded which). CDR3 in amino acids: CASINRGQGSLGYTF. CDR3 coding DNA: TGTGCCAGCATAAACCGGGGACAGGGGTCGCTAGGCTACACCTTC.